This T cell receptor beta chain was documented in a study of T cells in Graves' hyperthyroidism and ophthalmopathy (dated by TCRdb to 2018 to 2020). Context from the whole study: Peripheral blood samples were taken at initial diagnosis, before any treatment was given. A discovery cohort of around 98 patients, roughly 40 with Graves' ophthalmopathy and 55 to 60 with stable Graves' hyperthyroidism, was used to find distinguishing TCR V-J signatures. The paper reports TCR Vbeta CDR3 sequencing of fewer than 150 peripheral blood samples: fewer than 50 ophthalmopathy, around 80 hyperthyroidism and around 17 progressor patients. The roughly 90 discovery patients were divided at random into training and test sets in a 7:3 ratio. Prospective prediction of ophthalmopathy was tested in an independent validation cohort of 18 to 20 hyperthyroidism patients and some 17 patients who later progressed to ophthalmopathy. Once sampling was done, hyperthyroidism patients were given methimazole at a starting dose of 30 mg daily, whereas ophthalmopathy patients were given high-dose intravenous methylprednisolone. In about six Graves' hyperthyroidism patients, the study also compared T-cell repertoires from thyroid tissue with T-cell repertoires from blood. Beyond this particular receptor, the publication reports: In validation, the model predicted progression to ophthalmopathy a median of approximately 6.3 months before onset, with 65% to 71% sensitivity and nearly 75% specificity. Most expanded thyroid clonotypes (frequency above 0.001) were also detected in blood, a finding suggesting that blood repertoires may reflect thyroid immune responses. A model built on a 13 V-J signature distinguished ophthalmopathy from stable hyperthyroidism, reaching 87.88% sensitivity and under 84% specificity in cross-validation and 80%/75% in testing. Sample size was not statistically predetermined, and investigators were not blinded to group allocation.

The germline V gene (reference sequence) specifies SEHNR as CDR1 and FQNEAQ as CDR2. The V end loses 1 base and the J end loses 6 bases, and a stretch of 10 bases separates them. The CDR3 goes from the cysteine to the phenylalanine over 13 residues. CDR3 DNA is the only sequence kept; it has 39 bases, read in frame from the first base. With regard to this clonotype: The clone's antigen remains unknown. Per-base qualities were not stored, and no clone one base away is much larger.

TCR beta CDR3 regions were amplified from RNA transcripts. A first-round RT-PCR of the TCR CDR3 used the HTBI primer set with the Qiagen OneStep RT-PCR kit. A second multiplex PCR round built the libraries, followed by size selection and purification. Libraries were sequenced paired-end with 100 bp reads on an Illumina HiSeq2000. The authors processed their data as follows. SOAPnuke was used to process the raw data, with reads discarded if the reads contained adapters or uncalled bases, had a mean Phred below 15, or lacked an exact constant-primer or identifier match. High-quality paired reads were merged using COPE v1.2.5, and each unique nucleotide sequence was defined as a clonotype. MiTCR v1.1 was used to align clonotypes to the IMGT TRBV, TRBD and TRBJ reference segments. The analysis included only V-J combinations with a frequency above 0.0001, which together covered 98% to 99.2% of the repertoires. A TCS score was defined as the ratio of F50 (clonal expansion) to E x V (chaos), with BLOSUM62-based TCRdist applied between CDR3 peptides within each V-J. Welch's t-statistics and random forest reduced 450 to 600 V-J features to roughly 13, which were used in a naive Bayes classifier (R e1071). The public reads were reanalyzed by TCRdb: fastp trimming at Q25, MiXCR alignment, in-frame beta chains only. Identical CDR3 protein sequences are pooled into one entry, listed with their most common genes and DNA. Clone size and V and J calls follow TCRdb, not the original study. Recorded for this sample are approximately 590,000 distinct CDR3 sequences; around 14% of them occurred a single time. The ten most abundant clones make up around 7.8% of the sample.

A patient counted as having stable Graves' hyperthyroidism if no progression to ophthalmopathy occurred over 18 months of follow-up. Hyperthyroidism patients were newly diagnosed, had a disease duration of under 2 months, and were aged 18 to 65 years. Exclusion was applied to patients with uncontrolled infections, other autoimmune diseases, pregnancy or lactation. Diagnoses relied on clinical symptoms, serum thyroxine and TRAb, thyroid ultrasound and orbital computed tomography. PBMCs were isolated from about 9.1 ml of fresh peripheral blood by Ficoll-Paque density gradient centrifugation. Total RNA was extracted using Trizol reagent, and RNA quality was assessed on an Agilent 2100 Bioanalyzer.

The V and J genes are TRBV7-9 and TRBJ2-7, with an unclear D gene assignment. The clonotype comes from a woman in her thirties with Graves' hyperthyroidism. Sequencing was done on a sample of blood. DNA sequence: TGTGCCAGCAGCTTAGATAGTCCCATCGAGCAGTACTTC. Its coded protein is CASSLDSPIEQYF. The full variable domain, with segments outside the CDR3 supplied by the reference TRBV7-9 and TRBJ2-7 proteins, appears as DTGVSQNPRHKITKRGQNVTFRCDPISEHNRLYWYRQTLGQGPEFLTYFQNEAQLEKSRLLSDRFSAERPKGSFSTLEIQRTEQGDSAMYLCASSLDSPIEQYFGPGTRLTVT.